This T cell receptor (beta chain) was documented in a study of blood T cell repertoires in COVID-19. Background on the study: PBMCs, B-cell-depleted T cells, or T cells were the source of the cDNA or gDNA that made up the material.

CDR1 MNHEY and CDR2 SMNVEV come from the germline V gene (reference sequence). CDR3 length equals 10 residues. V lost 7 bases and J lost 5, with 6 bases in between. The repertoire was sequenced with immunoSEQ multiplex PCR; TCRdb's copy has only in-frame clones and lacks some. The repertoire includes 25,000 or so clones, 85% to 90% of them detected once, and roughly 3.1% sits in the top ten. V and J are TRBV27 and TRBJ2-7, with D perhaps matching TRBD1 (5 bases). Sequencing was carried out using peripheral blood. This clonotype originated in a human donor in a cohort sampled during active COVID-19. CDR3 in DNA: TGTGCCAGCACAGGGCACGAGCAGTACTTC. Its translation: CASTGHEQYF.